Reported below is one TCR beta chain. Its matching antigen is unknown. PCR used 60 Vbeta primers and 13 Jbeta primers. Assay used: immunoSEQ multiplex PCR; TCRdb lists only in-frame clones, some missing. The profile covers fewer than 200,000 clones, with roughly 85% appearing a single time and 2% to 2.5% taken by the ten largest. From germline, CDR1 is MNHEY and CDR2 SVGAGI. The V end was cut by 4 bases, the J end by 4 bases, with 10 bases between. This CDR3 comprises 14 residues. The sample belongs to a study of cytomegalovirus exposure and HLA in healthy donors. Study-wide context: Tens of millions of unique TCRs from HLA-typed donors were held in an early release of data. Study conclusions and caveats: Most TCR sequences proved rare, with some public TCRs found in many donors. In all likelihood, a cluster of highly shared sequence variants was a sequencing artifact. Near-uniform donor sequencing depth was presumed by presence/absence analyses.

The sequence came from a man between 35 and 55 years old in good health and CMV-seronegative. The chain has TRBV6-5 and TRBJ2-2; no firm D call. The sample was PBMCs. This CDR3 reads CASSSSLGTGELFF. Written as DNA, the CDR3 is TGTGCCAGCAGTTCGTCCCTCGGCACCGGGGAGCTGTTTTTT.